The rows below give T cell receptor beta chains drawn from one sample of a study of metastatic and nonmetastatic thyroid tumors. TCRdb re-clonotyped the PCR reads through MiXCR. The sample carries around 30,000 clones, 20% recorded once. Sequenced sample: blood. The receptor source for this set is a female donor with papillary thyroid cancer or a benign thyroid nodule (not recorded which). Some clones in this sample may be carry-over from other donors' samples. CDR3s leave out the opening cysteine and the closing phenylalanine or tryptophan. Clone size is shown for a subset of rows, as once, few, many or a class of expanded clone.

>TRBV7-2|-
ASSLDGTLDEQY
>TRBV30|-
AWSVPRYNYGYT
>TRBV2|many
ASSTGTGMRKLF
>TRBV27|few
ASRAPEEQETQY
>TRBV5-1|-
ASSPTGLNEKLF
>TRBV5-5|once
ASIQGTGATGELF
>TRBV28|many
ASSLYRNRAEIYEQY
>TRBV7-3|-
ASSFRARGDTQY
>TRBV20-1|many
SARTLPGTGDRRNTEAF
>TRBV20-1|-
SARVSSGRRGDTQY
>TRBV6-1|many
ASRGGVHEQF
>TRBV27|many
ASSFLSQGMNTEAF
>TRBV28|-
ASSFGLAGSGEQY
>TRBV28|many
ASNTPNSYNEQF
>TRBV7-8|many
ASSQARGSYNEQF
>TRBV20-1|many
SARKQSEQY
>TRBV6-1|few
ASSEGAREQY
>TRBV12-3/TRBV12-4|many
ASTSWGWTEAF
>TRBV12-3/TRBV12-4|few
ASSLLAGVPYEQY
>TRBV3-1|many
ASSQVERSPLH
>TRBV5-6|many
ASSPMGGSSPLH
>TRBV5-4|once
ASSLIRADSYNEQF
>TRBV10-3|many
AISESTSGRVGTDTQY
>TRBV5-1|-
ASSFSYGTEPQH
>TRBV2|many
ASSEQEEVYGYT
>TRBV14|many
ASSPRQLLTGEQF
>TRBV7-8|-
ANSLAGNEQY
>TRBV12-3/TRBV12-4|many
ASRIGTDTQY
>TRBV30|-
AWSGTALNEKLF
>TRBV3-1|few
ASSQDSSRGELF
>TRBV20-1|medium-sized
SATTSGILNEQF
>TRBV18|many
ASSPPGQGGYYGYT
>TRBV6-1|-
ASSEAGTGGLNEQF